The sequence of this TCR beta chain was determined in a study of T cells in Graves' hyperthyroidism and ophthalmopathy. Looking at the study overall: The initial diagnosis was the point when peripheral blood was collected, ahead of any treatment.

No ophthalmopathy progression within 18 months constituted stable Graves' hyperthyroidism. A few counts support this clonotype. Between the trimmed V and J ends, which lost 4 bases and 8 bases, there was a span of 14 bases. The CDR3 loop spans 13 amino acids. Germline V gene data show CDR1 as LGHDT and CDR2 as YNNKEL (reference sequence). TCR beta CDR3 regions were amplified from RNA. HTBI primers were employed in a first-round RT-PCR of the TCR CDR3. One entry per CDR3 protein results from TCRdb running MiXCR on the multiplex PCR reads. Among about 320,000 distinct CDR3 sequences, 16% were seen once, and the ten largest hold around a third.

The gene calls are TRBV3-1 and TRBJ1-2; D ambiguous. The TCR comes from a man aged 25 to 40 with Graves' hyperthyroidism. The sequenced material came from blood. The CDR3 DNA is TGTGCCAGCAGCCCCGGGAACTCGATCGGCTACACCTTC. Its protein is CASSPGNSIGYTF.